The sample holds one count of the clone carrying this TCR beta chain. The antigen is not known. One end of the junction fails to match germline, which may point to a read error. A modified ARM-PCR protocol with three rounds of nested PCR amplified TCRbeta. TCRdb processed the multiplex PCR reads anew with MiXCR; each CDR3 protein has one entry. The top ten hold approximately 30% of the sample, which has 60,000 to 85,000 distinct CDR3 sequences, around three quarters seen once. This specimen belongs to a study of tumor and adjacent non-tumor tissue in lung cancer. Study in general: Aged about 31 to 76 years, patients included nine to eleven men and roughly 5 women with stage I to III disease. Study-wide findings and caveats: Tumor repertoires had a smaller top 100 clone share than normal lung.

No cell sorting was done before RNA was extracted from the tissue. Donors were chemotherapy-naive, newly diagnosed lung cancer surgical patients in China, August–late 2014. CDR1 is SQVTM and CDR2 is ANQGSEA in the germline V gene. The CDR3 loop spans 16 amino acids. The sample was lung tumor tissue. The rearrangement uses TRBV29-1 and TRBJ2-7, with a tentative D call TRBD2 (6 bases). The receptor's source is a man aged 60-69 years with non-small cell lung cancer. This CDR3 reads CSVEAKGLVGGNEQYF. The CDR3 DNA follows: TGTAGCGTTGAAGCCAAGGGGCTAGTAGGAGGGAACGAGCAGTACTTC.